Included here is one TCR beta chain sequence, with context. Individuals drawn from around 24 US areas were roughly 18 to 95 years old. CDR1 LGHDT and CDR2 YNNKEL come from the germline V gene (reference sequence). The junction had 13 bases not matched to a gene; V was cut back by 4 bases and J by 8 bases. The CDR3 is 15 residues long. This sample stems from a study of blood T cell repertoires in COVID-19. Using immunoSEQ multiplex PCR, the repertoire was profiled, and TCRdb retains in-frame clones only, with some absent. The table records fewer than 500,000 clones, around 87% of them present only once.

The V gene is TRBV3-1 (or the pseudogene TRBV3-2), the J gene TRBJ2-7; 8 nucleotides agree with TRBD2. This TCR was recovered from a woman aged 30 to 39 with acute COVID-19. Specimen: PBMCs or T cells enriched from blood (not recorded which). The DNA for the CDR3 is TGTGCCAGCAGCCTATCCGGGACTAGATCTAATCAGCAGTACTTC. Translation: CASSLSGTRSNQQYF.